This TCR beta chain was documented in a study of graft-versus-host responses after intestinal transplantation. Across the study: Following induction with anti-thymocyte globulin, all recipients were given tacrolimus and steroids for approximately three years. Study-wide results and caveats: Association was observed between peak circulating GvH clone levels and early post-transplant HvG declines.

In this sample, this clone turned up once. Its cognate antigen is unknown. Germline V gene sequence: CDR1 SGHRS, CDR2 YFSETQ. V lost 0 bases and J 6 bases, leaving 9 bases between the germline ends. The CDR3 consists of 13 residues. Sequenced by immunoSEQ multiplex PCR; TCRdb stores in-frame clones only, minus some. The data contain over 45,000 clones, roughly 90% of them singletons. The chain couples TRBV5-1 to TRBJ1-2; D might be TRBD1 (5 bases). Material: PBMCs, obtained 26 days after transplant. The source of this sequence is a human patient who received an intestinal transplant, so some T cells may come from the graft donor. The CDR3 region has the DNA TGCGCCAGCAGCTTGGTGTCGGGGGATGGCTACACCTTC. Amino acids: CASSLVSGDGYTF.